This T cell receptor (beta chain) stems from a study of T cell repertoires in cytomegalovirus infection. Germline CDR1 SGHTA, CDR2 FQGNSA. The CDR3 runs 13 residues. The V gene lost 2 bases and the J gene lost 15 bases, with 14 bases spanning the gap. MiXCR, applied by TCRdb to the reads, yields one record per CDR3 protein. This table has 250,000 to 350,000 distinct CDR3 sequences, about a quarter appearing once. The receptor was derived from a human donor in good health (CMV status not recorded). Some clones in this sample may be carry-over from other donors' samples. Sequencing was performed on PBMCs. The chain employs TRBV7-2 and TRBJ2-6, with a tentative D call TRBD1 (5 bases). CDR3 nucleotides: TGTGCCAGCAGCTTACGTCAGGACAATAGCCTGACTTTC. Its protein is CASSLRQDNSLTF. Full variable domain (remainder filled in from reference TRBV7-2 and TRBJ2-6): GAGVSQSPSNKVTEKGKDVELRCDPISGHTALYWYRQSLGQGLEFLIYFQGNSAPDKSGLPSDRFSAERTGGSVSTLTIQRTQQEDSAVYLCASSLRQDNSLTFGAGSRLTVL.